The 12 T cell receptor beta chains in this list originate from one sample, sequenced in a study of regulatory T cells in long-lasting Graves disease. CDR3 regions were amplified by Arm-PCR using iRepertoire HTBI primers to build TCR beta libraries. TCRdb redid the calling of the multiplex PCR reads with MiXCR, one entry per CDR3 protein. The table records 410,000 or so distinct CDR3 sequences, about 15% of them present only once. Time point reported: newly diagnosed GD, antithyroid drugs for less than 3 months. From RNA extracted from PBMCs, the TCR library was made. These same data were also listed under a study on T cells in Graves' hyperthyroidism and ophthalmopathy.

This specimen consisted of peripheral blood mononuclear cells (PBMCs), obtained at new diagnosis, from a patient treated with antithyroid drugs. Receptors were obtained from a woman aged 25 to 39 with Graves disease.

Turning to this clonotype: A far larger clone is one nucleotide away, so this likely arose from a read error. This sequence joins TRBV7-6 and TRBJ2-7, with 7 bases identical to TRBD2. The CDR3 has 14 amino acids. Germline values: CDR1 SGHVS, CDR2 FNYEAQ. CDR3 loop: CVSSLSSGSYEQYF. DNA of the CDR3: TGTGTCAGCAGCCTCTCTAGCGGATCCTACGAGCAGTACTTC.

This clonotype occurred many times. The chain employs TRBV5-1 and TRBJ2-1; D gene uncertain. Germline V CDR1 and CDR2: SGHRS, YFSETQ. V lost 0 bases and J 0 bases, leaving 7 bases between the germline ends. CDR3 length: 15 residues. The CDR3 sequence: CASSLGRNSYNEQFF. In nucleotides, the CDR3 is TGCGCCAGCAGCTTGGGACGGAACTCCTACAATGAGCAGTTCTTC. Drawing the rest from reference TRBV5-1 and TRBJ2-1, the complete variable domain is KAGVTQTPRYLIKTRGQQVTLSCSPISGHRSVSWYQQTPGQGLQFLFEYFSETQRNKGNFPGRFSGRQFSNSRSEMNVSTLELGDSALYLCASSLGRNSYNEQFFGPGTRLTVL.

This chain uses TRBV18 with TRBJ1-4, with D maybe TRBD1 (5 bases). Per germline, CDR1 KGHSH and CDR2 LQKENI. The CDR3 sequence is 16 residues long. V gave up 3 bases and J gave up 2 bases, with 13 bases separating them. CDR3 amino acids: CASSPGIGGTNEKLFF. CDR3 nucleotides: TGTGCCAGCTCACCCGGGATCGGGGGTACTAATGAAAAACTGTTTTTT. Full variable domain (rest looked up from reference TRBV18 and TRBJ1-4): NAGVMQNPRHLVRRRGQEARLRCSPMKGHSHVYWYRQLPEEGLKFMVYLQKENIIDESGMPKERFSAEFPKEGPSILRIQQVVRGDSAAYFCASSPGIGGTNEKLFFGSGTQLSVL.

The rearrangement joins TRBV14 to TRBJ2-2; 12 bases align to TRBD2. Germline V gives CDR1 SGHDN, CDR2 FVKESK. The CDR3 is 18 residues long. Germline trimming cut 1 base from V and 4 bases from J; bases unmatched to any gene: 7. In DNA, the CDR3 is TGTGCCAGCAGCCAAGCTACGGCTAGCGGGAGGGCCACCGGGGAGCTGTTTTTT. It codes for CASSQATASGRATGELFF.

The sample holds many counts of this clonotype. V is TRBV19 and J is TRBJ1-1, with unresolved D. The CDR3 extends over 19 amino acids. The germline V gene has CDR1 LNHDA and CDR2 SQIVND (reference sequence). The V end lost 4 bases, the J end lost 4 bases, and 28 bases lay between the germline ends. The CDR3 DNA sequence: TGTGCCAGTAGTAGTGGAGGGAAGAGGCGGGTGAAACGGTTCACTGAAGCTTTCTTT. Its protein product is CASSSGGKRRVKRFTEAFF.

The rearrangement uses TRBV5-4 and TRBJ2-2; D is perhaps TRBD1 or TRBD2 (5 bases each). CDR1 SGHNT and CDR2 YYREEE come from the germline V gene (reference sequence). The CDR3 contains 16 residues. V was shortened by 5 bases and J by 4 bases, with 18 bases between the two germline ends. The chain's CDR3 is CASRSTRGIITGELFF. CDR3 DNA sequence: TGTGCCAGCAGGTCGACGAGGGGTATAATCACCGGGGAGCTGTTTTTT.

Turning to this clonotype: A read error is possible here, since a much larger clone lies one base away. The chain links TRBV11-3 to TRBJ1-2, with D unclear. CDR3 length: 13 residues. Per the germline V gene, CDR1 is SGHNT and CDR2 is YENEEA. CDR3 amino acids: CAGSFNSYYGYTF. CDR3 bases: TGTGCCGGCAGCTTCAACAGCTACTATGGCTACACCTTC.

Ten or more counts support this clonotype. The chain has TRBV11-2 and TRBJ2-7, with D perhaps TRBD1 (5 bases). Germline lookup yields CDR1 SGHAT and CDR2 FQNNGV. The V end lost 8 bases, the J end lost 2 bases, and 13 bases lay between the germline ends. CDR3 length equals 13 residues. The CDR3 region is CASAPGHTYEQYF. CDR3 bases: TGTGCCAGCGCTCCCGGACATACCTACGAGCAGTACTTC.

The rearrangement uses TRBV6-1 and TRBJ2-1, with TRBD2 matching 16 bases. This CDR3 is 21 amino acids long. Trimming removed 8 bases from V and 2 bases from J; junction bases left unmatched: 18. Germline V lookup: CDR1 MNHNS, CDR2 SASEGT. CDR3 amino acids: CASVPYQTGTSGRGTYNEQFF. CDR3 DNA: TGTGCCAGCGTACCGTACCAAACCGGGACTAGCGGGAGGGGAACCTACAATGAGCAGTTCTTC.

About this clonotype itself: This may be a read error, as it is one base from a much larger clone. The CDR3 is CSARALEAFF. The CDR3 bases are TGCAGCGCTCGGGCTCTTGAAGCTTTCTTT. The chain carries TRBV29-1 and TRBJ1-1; D is unclear. V lost 7 bases, J lost 7 bases, and 10 bases lay in between. CDR1 is SQVTM and CDR2 is ANQGSEA in the germline V gene. The CDR3 extends over 10 amino acids.

This clonotype has at least ten counts. The chain recombines TRBV30 with TRBJ1-1; no firm D call. Germline loops: CDR1 GTSNPN, CDR2 SVGIG (reference sequence). The CDR3 sequence is 11 residues long. With 8 bases removed from V and 7 bases from J, the gap between germline ends came to 14 bases. The CDR3 region has the DNA TGTGCCCTAGGGCGGGCCTTTGAAGCTTTCTTT. It is translated as CALGRAFEAFF.

This clonotype appeared a few times. The chain carries TRBV6-5 and TRBJ1-1; tentative D call: TRBD1 (6 bases). CDR1 MNHEY and CDR2 SVGAGI come from the germline V gene. Trimming removed 2 bases at V and 3 bases at J, with 13 bases between. This CDR3 has 15 residues. The CDR3 protein is CASSYGGRGYTEAFF. CDR3 DNA: TGTGCCAGCAGTTACGGGGGCCGGGGATACACTGAAGCTTTCTTT.